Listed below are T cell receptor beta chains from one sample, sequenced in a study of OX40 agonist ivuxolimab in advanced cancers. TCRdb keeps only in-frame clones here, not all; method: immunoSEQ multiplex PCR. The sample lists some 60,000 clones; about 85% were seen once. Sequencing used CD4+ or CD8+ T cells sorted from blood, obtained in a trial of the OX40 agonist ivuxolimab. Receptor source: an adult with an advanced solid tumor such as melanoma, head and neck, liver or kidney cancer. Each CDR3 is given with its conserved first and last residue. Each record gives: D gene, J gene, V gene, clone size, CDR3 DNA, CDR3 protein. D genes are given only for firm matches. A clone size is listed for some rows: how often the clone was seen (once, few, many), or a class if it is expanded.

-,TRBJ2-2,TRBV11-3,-,TGTGCCAGCAGCCACCGCGTGGGGCCCTCCGGCGGGGAGCTGTTTTTT,CASSHRVGPSGGELFF
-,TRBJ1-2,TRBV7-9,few,TGTGCCAGCAGCTTCGGGCTTGGGACAAATGATGGCTACACCTTC,CASSFGLGTNDGYTF
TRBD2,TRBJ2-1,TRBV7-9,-,TGTGCCAGCAGCCGACATCCCGGGACTACTGACAATGAGCAGTTCTTC,CASSRHPGTTDNEQFF
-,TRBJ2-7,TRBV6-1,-,TGTGCCAGCAGTGAACAGTGGACTTCCTACGAGCAGTACTTC,CASSEQWTSYEQYF
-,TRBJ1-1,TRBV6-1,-,TGTGCCAGCAGTGAAAGTTGGGTGGACACCCGGGGAACTGAAGCTTTCTTT,CASSESWVDTRGTEAFF
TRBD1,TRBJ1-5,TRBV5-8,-,TGTGCCAGCAGCTTAGCGACAGGGGGCGCCGTTAGAAGCAATCAGCCCCAGCATTTT,CASSLATGGAVRSNQPQHF
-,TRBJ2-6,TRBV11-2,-,TGTGCCAGCAGCTTCCTTAGCGGTGGTACTGGGGCCAACGTCCTGACTTTC,CASSFLSGGTGANVLTF
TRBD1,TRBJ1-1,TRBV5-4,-,TGTGCCAGCAGCCTGCCGGACAGGGCGAACACTGAAGCTTTCTTT,CASSLPDRANTEAFF
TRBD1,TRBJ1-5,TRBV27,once,TGTGCCAGCAGTCTAAGACAGGGAGGTAAGCCCCAGCATTTT,CASSLRQGGKPQHF
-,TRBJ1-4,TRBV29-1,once,TGCAGCGTTGAAGATTATAACAGCCTGGGGGAAAAACTGTTTTTT,CSVEDYNSLGEKLFF
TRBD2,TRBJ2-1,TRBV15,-,TGTGCCACCAGCAGGGTTAAGCGGGGGGGCTACAATGAGCAGTTCTTC,CATSRVKRGGYNEQFF
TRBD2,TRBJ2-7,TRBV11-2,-,TGTGCCAGCCGCCCCCCGGGACTAGCTTCCAACGAGCAGTACTTC,CASRPPGLASNEQYF
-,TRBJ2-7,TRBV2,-,TGTGCCAGCAGCCCCTCCTACGAGCAGTACTTC,CASSPSYEQYF
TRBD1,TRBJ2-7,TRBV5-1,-,TGCGCCAGCAGCTTGGAACCACAGGGGCACTACGAGCAGTACTTC,CASSLEPQGHYEQYF